The source of this T cell receptor (gamma chain) is a study of γδ T cells in repeated Plasmodium falciparum infection. Study-level background: Samples were taken at baseline, before some infections, and 21 days after each.

Comment on this clone: This likely reflects a read error, since a far larger clone is one base away. Other DNA sequences in the same sample also yield this CDR3.

This CDR3 contains 18 residues. V gave up 1 base and J gave up 4 bases; unmatched junction bases: 7. Germline V gene sequence: CDR1 GITISATS, CDR2 ISYDGTV (reference sequence). Vgamma9/Vdelta2+ and Vdelta2-negative gammadelta T cells were flow-sorted from PBMC for bulk sequencing. TCRdb fed the multiplex PCR reads into CATT to redo clone calling. The data show approximately 26,000 gamma-chain clones, over 2.5% seen once. The chain joins TRGV9 to TRGJP. TCRdb leaves out the J gene; it was filled in here by matching the DNA to germline. The TCR comes from a pool of human donors (malaria-infected and uninfected, not separated). Sequencing was performed on gamma-delta T cells from blood. The CDR3 coding sequence is TGTGCCTTGTGGGAGGTAGGCTCTCAAGAGTTGGGCAAAAAAATCAAGGTATTT. Its translation: CALWEVGSQELGKKIKVF.